Listed here are 3 T cell receptor beta chains from one sample, sequenced in a study of blood T cell repertoires in COVID-19 (TCRdb year 2020). Libraries came from the immunoSEQ multiplex PCR assay. TCRdb provides this immuneACCESS table in a form limited to in-frame rearrangements. Some clones are lacking; in checked studies, under half of them reflect an unresolved V gene, and why the rest are absent is not known. In this sample the table shows 100,000 or so clones, roughly 89% of which occur a single time. The ten largest make up about a fifth of the sample. Material: peripheral blood. These receptors all come from a human donor with acute or convalescent COVID-19. The donor label of this sample is uncertain.

V gene TRBV2 combines with J gene TRBJ1-5; tentatively, D is TRBD1 (6 bases). Per the germline V gene, CDR1 is SNHLY and CDR2 is FYNNEI. The ends were cut back, 5 bases at V and 3 bases at J, with 17 bases in the middle. The CDR3 runs 16 residues. The CDR3 sequence: CASSPTGYRPNQPQHF. The CDR3 DNA reads as TGTGCCAGCAGTCCTACAGGGTATAGACCCAATCAGCCCCAGCATTTT.

V is TRBV2 and J is TRBJ2-2; perhaps TRBD1 as D (6 bases). With 10 bases removed from V and 1 base from J, the gap between germline ends came to 10 bases. The CDR3 loop spans 13 amino acids. The V gene's germline CDR1 is SNHLY and CDR2 FYNNEI. The CDR3 spells CAIIGGNTGELFF. The CDR3 DNA reads TGTGCCATTATAGGGGGGAACACCGGGGAGCTGTTTTTT. Using reference TRBV2 and TRBJ2-2 for the parts outside the CDR3, the full variable domain is EPEVTQTPSHQVTQMGQEVILRCVPISNHLYFYWYRQILGQKVEFLVSFYNNEISEKSEIFDDQFSVERPDGSNFTLKIRSTKLEDSAMYFCAIIGGNTGELFFGEGSRLTVL.

The chain couples TRBV24-1 to TRBJ2-1; 8 nucleotides line up with TRBD1. The V gene's germline CDR1 is KGHDR and CDR2 SFDVKD. This CDR3 contains 17 residues. V dropped 3 bases and J dropped 7; count of bases not matched to a gene: 13. In nucleotides, the CDR3 is TGTGCCACCAGTGATGAAGTACCGGGACAGGTAGATAATGAGCAGTTCTTC. It is translated as CATSDEVPGQVDNEQFF.